This T cell receptor beta chain was identified during a study of identical twins. This clonotype was detected only a few times. This CDR3 has 16 amino acids. Germline CDR1 SGHRS, CDR2 YFSETQ. The V end was cut by 4 bases, the J end by 4 bases, with 20 bases between. Via MiXCR, TCRdb re-called the 5' RACE reads, giving one row per CDR3 protein. The table lists 1.5 million to 2 million distinct CDR3 sequences, roughly 35% of them singletons. The chain employs TRBV5-1 and TRBJ1-2; D is possibly TRBD1 (6 bases). The sequenced material came from cord blood. The TCR originated in a newborn girl in good health. The DNA of the CDR3 is TGCGCCAGCAGCCCCTTGGGGGCAGTCCCCGGCTATGGCTACACCTTC. It yields the protein CASSPLGAVPGYGYTF.